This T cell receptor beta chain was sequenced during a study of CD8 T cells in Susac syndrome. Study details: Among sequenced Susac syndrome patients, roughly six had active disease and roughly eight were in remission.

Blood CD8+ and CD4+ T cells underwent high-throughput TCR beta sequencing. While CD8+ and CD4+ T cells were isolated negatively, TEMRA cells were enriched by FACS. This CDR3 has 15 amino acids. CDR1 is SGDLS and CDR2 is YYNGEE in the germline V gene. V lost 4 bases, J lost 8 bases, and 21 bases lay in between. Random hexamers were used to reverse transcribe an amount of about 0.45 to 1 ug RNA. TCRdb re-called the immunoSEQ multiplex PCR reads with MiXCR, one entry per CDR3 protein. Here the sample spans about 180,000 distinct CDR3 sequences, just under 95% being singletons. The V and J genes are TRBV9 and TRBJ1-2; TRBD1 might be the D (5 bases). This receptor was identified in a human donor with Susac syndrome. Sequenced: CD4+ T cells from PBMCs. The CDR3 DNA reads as TGTGCCAGCAGCACCAGGGCGGGGGTCGGAGGGGGCTACACCTTC. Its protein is CASSTRAGVGGGYTF. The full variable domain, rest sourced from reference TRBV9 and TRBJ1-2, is DSGVTQTPKHLITATGQRVTLRCSPRSGDLSVYWYQQSLDQGLQFLIQYYNGEERAKGNILERFSAQQFPDLHSELNLSSLELGDSALYFCASSTRAGVGGGYTFGSGTRLTVV.